Following are 21 T cell receptor beta chains from one sample sequenced in a study of T-cell memory formation after mild COVID-19. TCRdb reanalysed the 5' RACE reads using MiXCR and keeps one entry per CDR3 protein. The sample lists around 250,000 distinct CDR3 sequences, 16% occurring once. Specimen: PBMCs or a T cell subset sorted from them (not recorded which). These receptor sequences come from a man in his late teens or twenties who had mild COVID-19 (a few samples of this study predate the infection). Cell type and time point are not known.

The gene calls are TRBV27 and TRBJ2-5, with D unclear. CDR1 MNHEY and CDR2 SMNVEV come from the germline V gene (reference sequence). The CDR3 consists of 13 residues. V lost 6 bases and J 0 bases, leaving 8 bases between the germline ends. The CDR3 reads CASRDGDQETQYF. The CDR3 nucleotides read TGTGCCAGCAGAGACGGAGACCAAGAGACCCAGTACTTC.

This clonotype was observed a few times. This chain connects TRBV12-3 or TRBV12-4 to TRBJ2-2; no reliable D call. V shed 4 bases and J shed 4 bases, with 7 bases lying between them. CDR3 length: 13 residues. The CDR3 protein is CASSSLSTGELFF. In DNA, the CDR3 is TGTGCCAGCAGTTCTCTTAGCACCGGGGAGCTGTTTTTT.

The V call is TRBV12-3 or TRBV12-4, the J call TRBJ2-7; 7 bases agree with TRBD1. V lost 2 bases and J lost 0; bases outside the gene matches: 1. The CDR3 totals 14 residues. CDR3 protein: CASSLQGVSYEQYF. CDR3 coding DNA: TGTGCCAGCAGTTTACAGGGGGTCTCCTACGAGCAGTACTTC.

The chain employs TRBV5-1 and TRBJ2-1; a possible D gene is TRBD2 (6 bases). This CDR3 has 15 residues. CDR1 and CDR2 from the germline V gene are SGHRS and YFSETQ. Trimming removed 7 bases from V and 8 bases from J, with 22 bases in between. The CDR3 DNA is TGCGCCAGCGCTCACGGGACTCAATCGGGGGATGAGCAGTTCTTC. Protein: CASAHGTQSGDEQFF.

This clonotype was observed a handful of times. The rearrangement links TRBV30 to TRBJ1-1; no firm D call. Germline V gene lookup returns CDR1 GTSNPN and CDR2 SVGIG (reference sequence). The CDR3 covers 13 residues. Trimming cost V 8 bases and J 7 bases, with 20 bases left between them. The CDR3 loop reads CASQRGNGIEAFF. CDR3 sequence (DNA): TGTGCCAGTCAAAGAGGGAACGGAATTGAAGCTTTCTTT.

The chain's CDR3 is CASAQEGVKYF. DNA for the CDR3: TGCGCCAGCGCACAGGAGGGGGTAAAGTACTTC. This chain uses TRBV5-1 with TRBJ2-7; D could derive from TRBD1 or TRBD2 (6 bases each). From germline, CDR1 is SGHRS and CDR2 YFSETQ. Trimming left V 7 bases short and J 11 bases short, with 16 bases between. The length of the CDR3 is 11 residues.

This chain connects TRBV12-3 or TRBV12-4 to TRBJ1-5, with a weak D call TRBD1 (5 bases). The CDR3 covers 14 residues. Trimming pared 7 bases from V and 7 bases from J, leaving 17 bases between. CDR3 coding DNA: TGTGCCAGCACTGCTACAGTTCAGGGACAGCCCCAGCATTTT. This codes for CASTATVQGQPQHF.

The CDR3 nucleotides read TGCGCCAGCAGCTTGTTCAGCGGGGGGCTCGGTCCCAATGAGCAGTTCTTC. Translation gives CASSLFSGGLGPNEQFF. The V and J genes are TRBV5-1 and TRBJ2-1; 9 bases are shared with TRBD2. V shed 1 base, J shed 6 bases, and the junction held 11 bases outside the gene matches. The CDR3 has 17 residues. Germline V gene lookup returns CDR1 SGHRS and CDR2 YFSETQ.

This clonotype has a count of ten or more. This sequence joins TRBV9 and TRBJ2-1, with 8 bases matching TRBD2. Germline V lookup: CDR1 SGDLS, CDR2 YYNGEE. V trimming: 6 bases; J trimming: 0 bases; junction bases outside the gene matches: 8. The CDR3 consists of 16 residues. CDR3 sequence: CASNGAGASSYNEQFF. In DNA, the CDR3 is TGTGCCAGCAATGGAGCGGGGGCGAGCTCCTACAATGAGCAGTTCTTC.

The J gene is TRBJ2-1, the V gene TRBV5-1; D not certain. Germline values: CDR1 SGHRS, CDR2 YFSETQ. V was clipped by 6 bases and J by 5 bases, with 6 bases between them. CDR3 length equals 11 residues. The chain's CDR3 is CASIANNEQFF. The CDR3 nucleotides are TGCGCCAGCATTGCCAACAATGAGCAGTTCTTC.

The rearrangement uses TRBV15 and TRBJ2-7; TRBD1 is a possible D gene (6 bases). V lost 5 bases and J 6 bases, leaving 11 bases between the germline ends. The CDR3 totals 12 residues. Germline CDR1 and CDR2: LNHNV and YYDKDF (reference sequence). The CDR3 spells CATSGGQTEQYF. The CDR3 DNA sequence: TGTGCCACCAGCGGGGGCCAAACCGAGCAGTACTTC.

V gene TRBV15 combines with J gene TRBJ1-3; no definite D call. The CDR3 runs 14 residues. Germline values: CDR1 LNHNV, CDR2 YYDKDF (reference sequence). Trimming shortened V by 0 bases and J by 14 bases, and 17 bases separated the two germline ends. CDR3 sequence reads: CATSRDWTVQEVYF. As DNA, the CDR3 is TGTGCCACCAGCAGAGATTGGACCGTCCAAGAGGTATATTTT.

This chain connects TRBV29-1 to TRBJ1-1, with D unresolved. The V gene's germline CDR1 is SQVTM and CDR2 ANQGSEA. The CDR3 spans 14 residues. The V and J ends lost 6 bases and 4 bases respectively, with 18 bases between them. The CDR3 here is CSVATFKGRTEAFF. For the CDR3, the DNA is TGCAGCGTCGCTACATTCAAGGGTCGCACTGAAGCTTTCTTT. The full variable domain, rest sourced from reference TRBV29-1 and TRBJ1-1, is SAVISQKPSRDICQRGTSLTIQCQVDSQVTMMFWYRQQPGQSLTLIATANQGSEATYESGFVIDKFPISRPNLTFSTLTVSNMSPEDSSIYLCSVATFKGRTEAFFGQGTRLTVV.

This clonotype was detected a few times. The V gene is TRBV27, the J gene TRBJ1-5, with no clear D. Trimming cost V 4 bases and J 0 bases, with 7 bases left between them. Germline V CDR1 and CDR2: MNHEY, SMNVEV (reference sequence). The CDR3 runs 14 residues. CDR3 nucleotide sequence: TGTGCCAGCAGTTCAATTAATAGCAATCAGCCCCAGCATTTT. This gives the protein CASSSINSNQPQHF.

This clonotype was seen a handful of times. The gene calls are TRBV7-2 and TRBJ1-2; no definite D call. The V end was cut by 3 bases, the J end by 4 bases, with 15 bases between. The CDR3 runs 15 residues. CDR1 and CDR2 (germline): SGHTA, FQGNSA. CDR3 sequence reads: CASSFQVPDPYGYTF. The CDR3 DNA reads as TGTGCCAGCAGCTTCCAGGTTCCAGACCCCTATGGCTACACCTTC.

This clonotype was counted only a few times. The CDR3 nucleotides are TGTGCCAGCAGTCGCACCCTAGCGGGGGCATACAATGAGCAGTTCTTC. It codes for CASSRTLAGAYNEQFF. The rearrangement links TRBV6-2 or TRBV6-3 to TRBJ2-1; 10 bases are shared with TRBD2. Trimming cost V 5 bases and J 4 bases; bases outside gene matches: 8. Germline values: CDR1 MNHEY, CDR2 SVGEGT. The CDR3 is made up of 16 amino acids.

This clonotype was picked up many times. J is TRBJ2-5 and V is TRBV12-3 or TRBV12-4, with 11 bases fitting TRBD2. CDR3 size: 18 residues. Trimming removed 7 bases from V and 0 bases from J; junction bases left unmatched: 13. CDR3 in DNA: TGTGCCAGCACCAACCGGGCTAGCGGGGGGTCCTACCAAGAGACCCAGTACTTC. It is translated as CASTNRASGGSYQETQYF.

This clonotype was seen more than once but under ten times. V and J are TRBV28 and TRBJ1-1; D unresolved. The CDR3 runs 12 residues. The V and J ends lost 10 bases and 0 bases respectively, with 9 bases between them. Germline V gene data show CDR1 as MDHEN and CDR2 as SYDVKM. Here the CDR3 DNA reads TGTGCCACCAGCCGGTTGAACACTGAAGCTTTCTTT. Amino acid sequence: CATSRLNTEAFF.

The V gene is TRBV7-2, the J gene TRBJ2-2; D gene unclear. Deletions cut 4 bases from V and 8 bases from J, with 14 bases between. The CDR3 has 14 amino acids. CDR1 is SGHTA and CDR2 is FQGNSA in the germline V gene. CDR3: CASSSNGRAGELFF. In nucleotides, the CDR3 is TGTGCCAGCAGCTCCAACGGACGGGCTGGGGAGCTGTTTTTT.

Only a few counts were recorded for this clonotype. This chain joins TRBV7-3 and TRBJ2-1, with D possibly being TRBD2 (6 bases). V lost 5 bases and J 0 bases, leaving 11 bases between the germline ends. The CDR3 spans 15 residues. The V gene's germline CDR1 is SGHTA and CDR2 FQGTGA. CDR3 nucleotides: TGTGCCAGCAGCATAGCGGAAAGCTCCTACAATGAGCAGTTCTTC. It codes for CASSIAESSYNEQFF.

The V and J genes are TRBV11-2 and TRBJ1-1; tentatively, D is TRBD1 (6 bases). V lost 5 bases and J 2 bases, leaving 15 bases between the germline ends. The CDR3 is made up of 15 amino acids. Germline V gene data show CDR1 as SGHAT and CDR2 as FQNNGV. CDR3 nucleotide sequence: TGTGCCAGCAGCCGCGGCGGACAGAGAAACACTGAAGCTTTCTTT. This encodes CASSRGGQRNTEAFF. Combining the CDR3 with reference TRBV11-2 and TRBJ1-1 gives the whole variable domain EAGVAQSPRYKIIEKRQSVAFWCNPISGHATLYWYQQILGQGPKLLIQFQNNGVVDDSQLPKDRFSAERLKGVDSTLKIQPAKLEDSAVYLCASSRGGQRNTEAFFGQGTRLTVV.